This T cell receptor (beta chain) derives from a study of shared clonotypes between healthy human individuals. About the study: A couple of women and a few men aged 18 to 49 served as donors.

Only CD45RO-negative cells positively selected for CCR7 counted as naive CD8 cells, so terminally differentiated effector memory CD45RA+ cells were excluded. Study-wide results and limits: Shared across several donors were 4% to 6% of the naive CD4 clonotypes. Relative to memory subsets, naive subsets generally showed larger estimated richness.

The germline V gene has CDR1 MNHEY and CDR2 SMNVEV (reference sequence). J gave up 4 bases and V 5 bases, and 16 bases lay outside the gene matches. The CDR3 has 18 amino acids. In the case of this clone: Its antigen is currently unknown.

Authors' methods: Filtering differed because ImmunoSEQ produced junction-only sequences that carried no quality scores. The method was immunoSEQ multiplex PCR; TCRdb's version includes in-frame clones alone and lacks a portion of them. That table is the source of V, J and clone size, and D and trimming were worked out from the DNA. The sample gives more than 2 million clones, over 85% of which show up once; around 1.7% is in the top ten. The sample taken for sequencing was naive CD8+ T cells from PBMCs. This clonotype was obtained from a man younger than 35 in good health. Some clones in this sample may be carry-over from other donors' samples. The V gene is TRBV27, the J gene TRBJ2-2, with 7 positions matching TRBD2. CDR3 bases: TGTGCCAGCAGTCCGCTAGGAGGAGCGGGATGGGGCACCGGGGAGCTGTTTTTT. Amino acid sequence: CASSPLGGAGWGTGELFF.